The rows below give T cell receptor beta chains drawn from one sample of a study of cytomegalovirus exposure and HLA in healthy donors. Produced via immunoSEQ multiplex PCR; TCRdb's table is partial and in-frame only. The top ten hold 1% to 1.4% of the sample, which has 80,000 to 95,000 clones, roughly 92% seen once. Sequenced sample: PBMCs. The receptors were gathered from a woman in her twenties or thirties in good health and CMV-seropositive. Each CDR3 is given with its conserved first and last residue. The D gene is left open where the match is weak. Where a row states a size, it is once, few, many or the class of an expanded clone; other rows omit it.

d_gene: -; v_gene: TRBV5-6; abundance: -; j_gene: TRBJ2-3; CDR3aa: CASSLAPIETDTQYF; CDR3nt: TGTGCCAGCAGCTTGGCCCCCATAGAGACAGATACGCAGTATTTT
d_gene: TRBD1; v_gene: TRBV15; abundance: -; j_gene: TRBJ1-2; CDR3aa: CATSQGANYGYTF; CDR3nt: TGTGCCACCAGTCAGGGGGCCAACTATGGCTACACCTTC
d_gene: -; v_gene: TRBV7-2; abundance: -; j_gene: TRBJ2-3; CDR3aa: CASSLESADTQYF; CDR3nt: TGTGCCAGCAGCTTAGAGTCAGCGGATACGCAGTATTTT
d_gene: TRBD2; v_gene: TRBV4-1; abundance: once; j_gene: TRBJ2-5; CDR3aa: CASSQERAGLAGGHETQYF; CDR3nt: TGCGCCAGCAGCCAAGAACGCGCTGGGCTAGCGGGAGGTCACGAGACCCAGTACTTC
d_gene: TRBD1; v_gene: TRBV28; abundance: -; j_gene: TRBJ1-2; CDR3aa: CASSLTGASYTF; CDR3nt: TGTGCCAGCAGTCTAACAGGGGCGAGCTACACCTTC
d_gene: -; v_gene: TRBV29-1; abundance: -; j_gene: TRBJ2-1; CDR3aa: CSVLEVWRSSYNEQFF; CDR3nt: TGCAGCGTTCTAGAAGTTTGGAGGAGCTCCTACAATGAGCAGTTCTTC
d_gene: TRBD1; v_gene: TRBV7-3; abundance: -; j_gene: TRBJ2-1; CDR3aa: CASSSYRGENNEQFF; CDR3nt: TGTGCCAGCAGCTCCTACAGGGGGGAGAACAATGAGCAGTTCTTC
d_gene: TRBD1; v_gene: TRBV29-1; abundance: few; j_gene: TRBJ1-4; CDR3aa: CSGGTGGNEKLFF; CDR3nt: TGCAGCGGTGGGACAGGGGGAAATGAAAAACTGTTTTTT
d_gene: TRBD2; v_gene: TRBV19; abundance: -; j_gene: TRBJ2-1; CDR3aa: CASSMSGTSIQANEQFF; CDR3nt: TGTGCCAGTAGTATGTCTGGGACTAGCATTCAGGCGAATGAGCAGTTCTTC
d_gene: -; v_gene: TRBV7-9; abundance: few; j_gene: TRBJ2-3; CDR3aa: CASSLAADTQYF; CDR3nt: TGTGCCAGCAGCTTAGCTGCGGATACGCAGTATTTT
d_gene: TRBD2; v_gene: TRBV5-5; abundance: -; j_gene: TRBJ2-2; CDR3aa: CASSPGTSGSSTGELFF; CDR3nt: TGTGCCAGCAGCCCCGGGACTAGCGGGAGTAGCACCGGGGAGCTGTTTTTT
d_gene: -; v_gene: TRBV5-1; abundance: once; j_gene: TRBJ1-4; CDR3aa: CASSLGLESEKLFF; CDR3nt: TGCGCCAGCAGCCTTGGTCTAGAGAGTGAAAAACTGTTTTTT